The T cell receptor beta chain described here comes from a study of blood T cell repertoires in COVID-19. Background on the study: There were acute and convalescent COVID-19 samples, and they came from the United States, Italy and Spain. From T cells, B-cell-depleted T cells, or PBMCs came the material, which was cDNA or gDNA.

The authors' processing: Amplifying reference gene primers gave estimates of nucleated cell counts. The table came from immunoSEQ multiplex PCR; TCRdb's copy has only in-frame clones and leaves some out. The D gene and trimming were derived from the DNA, and the V and J assignments and clone size from that table. The table has about 110,000 clones, approximately 88% seen once. Sequences were obtained from peripheral blood. The source of this sequence is a human donor in a cohort sampled during active COVID-19.

CDR3: CASSFWERSPLHF. The CDR3, as DNA: TGTGCCAGCAGCTTTTGGGAGCGCTCACCCCTCCACTTT. V is TRBV5-6 and J is TRBJ1-6; D remains ambiguous. CDR3 size: 13 residues. The V gene lost 2 bases and the J gene lost 10 bases, with 10 bases spanning the gap. Germline V gives CDR1 SGHDT, CDR2 YYEEEE.